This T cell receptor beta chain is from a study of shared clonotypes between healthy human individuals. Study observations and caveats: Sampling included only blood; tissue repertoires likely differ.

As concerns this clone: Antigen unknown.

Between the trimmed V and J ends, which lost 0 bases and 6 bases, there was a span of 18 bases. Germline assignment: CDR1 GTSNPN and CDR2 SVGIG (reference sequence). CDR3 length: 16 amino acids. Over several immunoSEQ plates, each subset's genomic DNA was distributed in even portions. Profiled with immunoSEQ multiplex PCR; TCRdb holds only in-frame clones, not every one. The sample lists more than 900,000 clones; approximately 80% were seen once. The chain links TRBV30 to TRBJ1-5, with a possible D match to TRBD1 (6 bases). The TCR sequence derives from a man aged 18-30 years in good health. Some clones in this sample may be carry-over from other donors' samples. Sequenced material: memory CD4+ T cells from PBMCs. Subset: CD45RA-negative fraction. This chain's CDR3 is CAWSVGGGQGGQPQHF. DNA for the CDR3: TGTGCCTGGAGTGTAGGGGGTGGGCAGGGTGGTCAGCCCCAGCATTTT.